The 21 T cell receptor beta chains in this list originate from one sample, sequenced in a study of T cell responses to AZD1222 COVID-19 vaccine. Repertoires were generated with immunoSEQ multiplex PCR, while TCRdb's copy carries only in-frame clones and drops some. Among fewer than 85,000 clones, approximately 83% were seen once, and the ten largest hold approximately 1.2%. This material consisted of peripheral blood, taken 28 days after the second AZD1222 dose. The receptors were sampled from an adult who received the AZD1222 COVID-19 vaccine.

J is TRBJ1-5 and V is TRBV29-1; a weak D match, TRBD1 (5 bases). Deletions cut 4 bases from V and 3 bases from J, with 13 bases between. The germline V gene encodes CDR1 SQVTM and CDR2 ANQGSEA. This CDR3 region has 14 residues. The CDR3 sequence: CSVAAGGTNQPQHF. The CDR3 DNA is TGCAGCGTTGCGGCTGGGGGGACCAATCAGCCCCAGCATTTT.

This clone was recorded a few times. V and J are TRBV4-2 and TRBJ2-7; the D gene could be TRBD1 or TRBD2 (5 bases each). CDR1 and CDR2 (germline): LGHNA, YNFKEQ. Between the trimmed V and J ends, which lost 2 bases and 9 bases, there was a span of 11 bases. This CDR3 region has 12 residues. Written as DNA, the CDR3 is TGTGCCAGCAGCCAAAATGGGGGACGGCAGTACTTC. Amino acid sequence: CASSQNGGRQYF.

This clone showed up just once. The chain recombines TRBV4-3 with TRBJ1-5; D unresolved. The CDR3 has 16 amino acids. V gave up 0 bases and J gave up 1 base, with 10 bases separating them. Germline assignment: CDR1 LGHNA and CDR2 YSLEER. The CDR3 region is CASSQDLRVSNQPQHF. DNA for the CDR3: TGCGCCAGCAGCCAAGATCTAAGGGTGAGCAATCAGCCCCAGCATTTT.

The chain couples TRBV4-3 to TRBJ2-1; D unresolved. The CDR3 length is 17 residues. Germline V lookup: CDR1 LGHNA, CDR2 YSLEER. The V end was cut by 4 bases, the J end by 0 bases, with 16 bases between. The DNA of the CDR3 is TGCGCCAGCAGCCCTACACCTCCTAGTAGCTCCTACAATGAGCAGTTCTTC. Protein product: CASSPTPPSSSYNEQFF.

The CDR3 sequence: CARRGGRPGRASYEQYF. CDR3 nucleotide sequence: TGTGCCAGGCGGGGGGGGCGCCCCGGGAGGGCCTCCTACGAGCAGTACTTC. The rearrangement uses TRBV27 and TRBJ2-7, with 9 bases lining up with TRBD2. This CDR3 is 17 amino acids long. Germline CDR1 and CDR2: MNHEY and SMNVEV (reference sequence). With V trimmed by 9 bases and J by 0 bases, 15 bases remained unmatched.

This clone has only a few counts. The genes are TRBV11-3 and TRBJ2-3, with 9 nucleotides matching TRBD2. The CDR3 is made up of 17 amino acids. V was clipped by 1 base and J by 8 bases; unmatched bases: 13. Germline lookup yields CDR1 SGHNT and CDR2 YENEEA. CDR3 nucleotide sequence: TGTGCCAGCAGCTTAGGTCCCCCTAGCGGGGCCGTTGGTACGCAGTATTTT. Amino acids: CASSLGPPSGAVGTQYF.

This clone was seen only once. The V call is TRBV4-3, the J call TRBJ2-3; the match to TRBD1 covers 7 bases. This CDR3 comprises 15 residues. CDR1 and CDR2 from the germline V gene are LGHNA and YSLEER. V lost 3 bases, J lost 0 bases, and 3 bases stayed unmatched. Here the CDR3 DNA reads TGCGCCAGCAGCCAGGGACAGCCTAGCACAGATACGCAGTATTTT. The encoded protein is CASSQGQPSTDTQYF.

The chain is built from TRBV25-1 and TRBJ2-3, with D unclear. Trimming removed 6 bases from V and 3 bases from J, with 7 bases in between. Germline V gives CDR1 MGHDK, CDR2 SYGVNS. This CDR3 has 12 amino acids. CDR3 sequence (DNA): TGTGCCAGCAGGGACGTTACAGATACGCAGTATTTT. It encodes CASRDVTDTQYF.

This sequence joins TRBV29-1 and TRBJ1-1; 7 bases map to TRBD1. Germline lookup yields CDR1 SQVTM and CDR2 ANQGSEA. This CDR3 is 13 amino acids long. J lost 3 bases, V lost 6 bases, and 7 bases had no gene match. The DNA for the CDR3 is TGCAGCGTGGCCACAGGGGTGGACACTGAAGCTTTCTTT. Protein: CSVATGVDTEAFF.

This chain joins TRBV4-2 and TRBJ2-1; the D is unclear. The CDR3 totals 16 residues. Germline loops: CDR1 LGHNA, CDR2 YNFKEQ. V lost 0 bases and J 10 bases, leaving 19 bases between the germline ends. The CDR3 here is CASSQDLVNGVNEQFF. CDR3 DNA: TGTGCCAGCAGCCAAGATCTAGTTAACGGAGTTAACGAGCAGTTCTTC.

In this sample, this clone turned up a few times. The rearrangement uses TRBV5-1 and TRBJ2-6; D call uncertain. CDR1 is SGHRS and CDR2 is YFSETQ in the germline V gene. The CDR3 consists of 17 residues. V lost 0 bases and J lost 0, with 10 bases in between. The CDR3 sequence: CASSLGQVSSGANVLTF. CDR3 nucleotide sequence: TGCGCCAGCAGCTTGGGGCAGGTTTCCTCTGGGGCCAACGTCCTGACTTTC.

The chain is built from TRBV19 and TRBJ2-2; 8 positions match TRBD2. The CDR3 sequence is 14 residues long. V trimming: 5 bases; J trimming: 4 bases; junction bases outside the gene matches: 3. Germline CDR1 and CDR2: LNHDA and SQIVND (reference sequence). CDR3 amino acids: CASSPGGSTGELFF. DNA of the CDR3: TGTGCCAGTAGTCCGGGGGGGTCCACCGGGGAGCTGTTTTTT.

The CDR3 bases are TGTGCCAGTAGTATAGGGAGTGAGACCCAGTACTTC. It translates to CASSIGSETQYF. The chain carries TRBV19 and TRBJ2-5; D unclear. Germline CDR1 is LNHDA and CDR2 is SQIVND (reference sequence). The V end was cut by 1 base, the J end by 5 bases, with 5 bases between. CDR3 length equals 12 residues.

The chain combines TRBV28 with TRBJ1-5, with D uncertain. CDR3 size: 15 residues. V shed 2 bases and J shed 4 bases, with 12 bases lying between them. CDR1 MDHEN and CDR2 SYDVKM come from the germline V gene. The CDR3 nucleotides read TGTGCCAGCAGTTTAATATCCGGGAGGAATCAGCCCCAGCATTTT. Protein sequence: CASSLISGRNQPQHF.

CDR3 DNA: TGTGCCAGTAGTATAGGGTCCGGGGGGTTCACTGAAGCTTTCTTT. It yields the protein CASSIGSGGFTEAFF. The genes are TRBV19 and TRBJ1-1, with D possibly TRBD1 on 5 matching bases. CDR3 size: 15 residues. From germline, CDR1 is LNHDA and CDR2 SQIVND (reference sequence). V was shortened by 1 base and J by 4 bases, with 13 bases between the two germline ends.

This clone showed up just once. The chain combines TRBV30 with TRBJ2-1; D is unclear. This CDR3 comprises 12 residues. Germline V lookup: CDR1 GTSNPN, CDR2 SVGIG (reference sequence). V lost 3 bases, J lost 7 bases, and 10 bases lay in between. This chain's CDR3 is CAWRGRVNEQFF. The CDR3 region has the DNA TGTGCCTGGAGAGGACGGGTGAATGAGCAGTTCTTC. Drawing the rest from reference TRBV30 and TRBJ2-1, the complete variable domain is SQTIHQWPATLVQPVGSPLSLECTVEGTSNPNLYWYRQAAGRGLQLLFYSVGIGQISSEVPQNLSASRPQDRQFILSSKKLLLSDSGFYLCAWRGRVNEQFFGPGTRLTVL.

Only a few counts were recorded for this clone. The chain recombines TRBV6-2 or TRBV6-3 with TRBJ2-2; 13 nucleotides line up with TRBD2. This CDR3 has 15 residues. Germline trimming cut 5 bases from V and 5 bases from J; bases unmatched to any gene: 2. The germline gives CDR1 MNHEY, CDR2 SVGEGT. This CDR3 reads CASSQTSGRTGELFF. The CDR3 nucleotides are TGTGCCAGCAGTCAGACTAGCGGGAGGACCGGGGAGCTGTTTTTT.

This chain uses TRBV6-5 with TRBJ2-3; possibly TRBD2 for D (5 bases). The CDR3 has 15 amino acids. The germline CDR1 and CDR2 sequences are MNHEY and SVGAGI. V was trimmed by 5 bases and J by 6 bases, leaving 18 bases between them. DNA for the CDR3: TGTGCCAGCAGTCTCGGACGGGGTTTAAGGGATACGCAGTATTTT. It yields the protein CASSLGRGLRDTQYF.

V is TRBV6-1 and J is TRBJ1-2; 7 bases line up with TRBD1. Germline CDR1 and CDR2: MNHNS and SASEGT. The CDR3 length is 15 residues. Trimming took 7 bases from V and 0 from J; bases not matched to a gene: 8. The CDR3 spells CASIKGQDPNYGYTF. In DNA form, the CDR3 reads TGTGCCAGCATTAAAGGACAGGATCCTAACTATGGCTACACCTTC.

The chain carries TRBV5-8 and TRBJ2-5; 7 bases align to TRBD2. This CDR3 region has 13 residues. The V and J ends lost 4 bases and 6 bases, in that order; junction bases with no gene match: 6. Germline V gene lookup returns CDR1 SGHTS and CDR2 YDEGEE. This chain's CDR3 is CASSLGGRKTQYF. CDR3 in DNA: TGTGCCAGCAGCCTCGGGGGGAGGAAGACCCAGTACTTC.

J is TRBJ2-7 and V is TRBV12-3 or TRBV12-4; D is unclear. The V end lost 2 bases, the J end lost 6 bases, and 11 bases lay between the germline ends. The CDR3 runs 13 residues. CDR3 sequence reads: CASSLNTVSEQYF. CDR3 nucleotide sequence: TGTGCCAGCAGTTTAAACACGGTCTCCGAGCAGTACTTC.